These 30 T cell receptor beta chains originate from one sample sequenced in a study of control samples from healthy donors and cancer patients. Sequenced by immunoSEQ multiplex PCR; TCRdb stores in-frame clones only, minus some. Seen here are around 190,000 clones, just over 90% observed once, and the top ten hold roughly 1.3%. Sequencing was done on a sample of blood. The receptors come from a young man in good health.

The chain carries TRBV4-1 and TRBJ2-5, with D possibly matching TRBD1 (5 bases). CDR1 is MGHRA, CDR2 YSYEKL, per germline. The CDR3 extends over 16 amino acids. V gave up 0 bases and J gave up 6 bases, with 17 bases separating them. The CDR3 protein is CASSQEPQGVGKTQYF. The CDR3 nucleotides are TGCGCCAGCAGCCAAGAACCGCAAGGGGTTGGAAAGACCCAGTACTTC.

J is TRBJ2-7 and V is TRBV12-3 or TRBV12-4; tentative D call: TRBD1 (6 bases). This CDR3 region has 11 residues. The V and J ends lost 6 bases and 5 bases respectively, with 8 bases between them. CDR3 bases: TGTGCCAGCAGAGACAGGAACGAGCAGTACTTC. Its translation is CASRDRNEQYF.

This clone was seen just once. The chain employs TRBV5-4 and TRBJ2-3; 8 bases agree with TRBD2. Unmatched junction bases numbered 6, after V lost 0 bases and J lost 6 bases. The germline CDR1 and CDR2 sequences are SGHNT and YYREEE (reference sequence). This CDR3 is 15 amino acids long. The CDR3 nucleotides are TGTGCCAGCAGCTTGGAAAGCGGGAGCGGGGATACGCAGTATTTT. This gives the protein CASSLESGSGDTQYF.

For the CDR3, the DNA is TGCGCCAGCAGCCAAGCTACGGGTCTGGTAGGGATTCAGCCCCAGCATTTT. Translating it yields CASSQATGLVGIQPQHF. This sequence joins TRBV4-1 and TRBJ1-5, with D uncertain. Trimming cost V 1 base and J 6 bases, with 19 bases left between them. The CDR3 extends over 17 amino acids. Per germline, CDR1 MGHRA and CDR2 YSYEKL.

The chain is built from TRBV3-1 (or the pseudogene TRBV3-2) and TRBJ1-6, with 10 bases that match TRBD1. This CDR3 has 14 amino acids. Germline assignment: CDR1 LGHDT and CDR2 YNNKEL (reference sequence). Unmatched junction bases numbered 4, after V lost 4 bases and J lost 10 bases. Written as DNA, the CDR3 is TGTGCCAGCAGCCGGGACAGGGGTTTGTCACCCCTCCACTTT. Amino acids: CASSRDRGLSPLHF.

This chain joins TRBV18 and TRBJ2-3, with D uncertain. Germline CDR1 reads KGHSH; CDR2 reads LQKENI. The CDR3 runs to 12 residues. Between the trimmed V and J ends, which lost 3 bases and 1 base, there was a span of 2 bases. The CDR3 is CASSPRTDTQYF. The CDR3 DNA reads as TGTGCCAGCTCACCTCGCACAGATACGCAGTATTTT. Using reference TRBV18 and TRBJ2-3 for the parts outside the CDR3, the full variable domain is NAGVMQNPRHLVRRRGQEARLRCSPMKGHSHVYWYRQLPEEGLKFMVYLQKENIIDESGMPKERFSAEFPKEGPSILRIQQVVRGDSAAYFCASSPRTDTQYFGPGTRLTVL.

The V and J genes are TRBV5-1 and TRBJ2-1, with 10 bases identical to TRBD2. The trim removed 3 bases at V and 6 bases at J, leaving 6 bases unmatched. CDR1 is SGHRS, CDR2 YFSETQ, per germline. The CDR3 is 15 residues long. CDR3 residues: CASSSVGTSVNEQFF. In DNA, the CDR3 is TGCGCCAGCAGCTCCGTGGGGACTAGCGTCAATGAGCAGTTCTTC.

The CDR3 spells CASSSLGEREYNEQFF. The DNA for the CDR3 is TGTGCCAGCAGCTCCCTGGGGGAGCGGGAGTACAATGAGCAGTTCTTC. The chain combines TRBV5-6 with TRBJ2-1, with 8 bases fitting TRBD2. The CDR3 has 16 amino acids. Germline loops: CDR1 SGHDT, CDR2 YYEEEE. J gave up 4 bases and V 3 bases, and 9 bases lay outside the gene matches.

This chain joins TRBV19 and TRBJ1-1; 10 nucleotides match TRBD1. Germline V gene data show CDR1 as LNHDA and CDR2 as SQIVND (reference sequence). The CDR3 contains 16 residues. With 5 bases clipped from V and 1 base from J, the junction kept 7 bases outside the gene matches. This CDR3 reads CASSRRTGGTNTEAFF. As DNA, the CDR3 is TGTGCCAGTAGTCGAAGGACAGGGGGTACGAACACTGAAGCTTTCTTT.

A remark on this clone: Different DNA sequences within this sample yield the same CDR3. CDR3 DNA: TGTGCCAGCAGCGTAGGCCAGGGGGTAGGAAACACCATATATTTT. Encoded protein: CASSVGQGVGNTIYF. This rearrangement joins TRBV9 to TRBJ1-3; 7 nucleotides align to TRBD1. Germline CDR1 reads SGDLS; CDR2 reads YYNGEE. This CDR3 has 15 amino acids. The junction had 4 bases not matched to a gene; V was cut back by 0 bases and J by 4 bases.

This clone was seen just once. This rearrangement joins TRBV5-1 to TRBJ1-1; no reliable D call. This CDR3 is built from 14 residues. V lost 0 bases to trimming and J lost 0 bases, with 6 bases between them. From germline, CDR1 is SGHRS and CDR2 YFSETQ. The CDR3 bases are TGCGCCAGCAGCTTGGCATCGATGAACACTGAAGCTTTCTTT. Protein product: CASSLASMNTEAFF.

The V call is TRBV11-2, the J call TRBJ2-7, with a weak D call TRBD1 (5 bases). The CDR3 covers 14 residues. Trimming stripped 2 bases from V and 6 bases from J, with 14 bases between. Per the germline V gene, CDR1 is SGHAT and CDR2 is FQNNGV. The CDR3 DNA reads as TGTGCCAGCAGCTTACTCCCCGTAGGGGCCGAGCAGTACTTC. Its protein is CASSLLPVGAEQYF. Full variable domain (rest looked up from reference TRBV11-2 and TRBJ2-7): EAGVAQSPRYKIIEKRQSVAFWCNPISGHATLYWYQQILGQGPKLLIQFQNNGVVDDSQLPKDRFSAERLKGVDSTLKIQPAKLEDSAVYLCASSLLPVGAEQYFGPGTRLTVT.

V and J are TRBV19 and TRBJ2-3; 9 bases match TRBD2. The trim removed 3 bases at V and 2 bases at J, leaving 9 bases unmatched. The CDR3 runs 17 residues. In germline, CDR1 is LNHDA, CDR2 SQIVND (reference sequence). Here the CDR3 reads CASSIGLAGSYTDTQYF. Written as DNA, the CDR3 is TGTGCCAGTAGTATTGGGCTAGCGGGGAGTTACACAGATACGCAGTATTTT. Together with reference TRBV19 and TRBJ2-3, the CDR3 gives the full variable domain: DGGITQSPKYLFRKEGQNVTLSCEQNLNHDAMYWYRQDPGQGLRLIYYSQIVNDFQKGDIAEGYSVSREKKESFPLTVTSAQKNPTAFYLCASSIGLAGSYTDTQYFGPGTRLTVL.

This clone was seen once. CDR3 protein: CASSLSSWTSHSPLHF. CDR3 DNA sequence: TGCGCCAGCAGCCTATCCTCATGGACCTCACATTCACCCCTCCACTTT. The gene calls are TRBV5-1 and TRBJ1-6; D gene uncertain. The CDR3 covers 16 residues. Germline CDR1 and CDR2: SGHRS and YFSETQ. V was shortened by 4 bases and J by 8 bases, with 19 bases between the two germline ends.

The chain couples TRBV5-1 to TRBJ2-5; 14 bases are shared with TRBD2. The V segment lost 4 bases and the J segment 2 bases; nucleotides outside the gene matches: 7. Germline V CDR1 and CDR2: SGHRS, YFSETQ. The CDR3 is 17 residues long. The chain's CDR3 is CASSKGLAGVGQETQYF. The DNA of the CDR3 is TGCGCCAGCAGCAAGGGACTAGCGGGAGTGGGGCAAGAGACCCAGTACTTC.

This clone turned up a few times. The chain links TRBV25-1 to TRBJ2-5; 7 bases align to TRBD2. In germline, CDR1 is MGHDK, CDR2 SYGVNS. V shed 3 bases, J shed 8 bases, and the junction held 9 bases outside the gene matches. CDR3 length: 14 residues. The CDR3 coding sequence is TGTGCCAGCAGTGATACCGGGGGGAAGAATACCCAGTACTTC. Translation gives CASSDTGGKNTQYF.

As DNA, the CDR3 is TGTGCCAGCAGCTCCCCCCTAGGGGGCCTAGCGGCAGATACGCAGTATTTT. Amino acids: CASSSPLGGLAADTQYF. This chain uses TRBV5-4 with TRBJ2-3, with D possibly called TRBD1 or TRBD2 (7 bases each). Trimming took off 3 bases at V and 4 bases at J, with 21 bases between the two ends. The CDR3 extends over 17 amino acids. The germline CDR1 and CDR2 sequences are SGHNT and YYREEE (reference sequence). Based on the CDR3 plus reference TRBV5-4 and TRBJ2-3, the full variable domain is ETGVTQSPTHLIKTRGQQVTLRCSSQSGHNTVSWYQQALGQGPQFIFQYYREEENGRGNFPPRFSGLQFPNYSSELNVNALELDDSALYLCASSSPLGGLAADTQYFGPGTRLTVL.

V and J are TRBV18 and TRBJ2-3; the D is unclear. Trimming stripped 2 bases from V and 3 bases from J, with 21 bases between. Per the germline V gene, CDR1 is KGHSH and CDR2 is LQKENI. CDR3 size: 18 residues. Here the CDR3 reads CASSPFLGSHPRTDTQYF. The CDR3 nucleotides are TGTGCCAGCTCACCATTTCTTGGTAGCCACCCAAGAACAGATACGCAGTATTTT.

This chain connects TRBV19 to TRBJ2-6; TRBD1 matches 9 bases. Trimming removed 9 bases from V and 2 bases from J; junction bases left unmatched: 11. The germline gives CDR1 LNHDA, CDR2 SQIVND (reference sequence). The CDR3 is 17 amino acids. CDR3 sequence (DNA): TGTGCCAGCTCCGGGACAGGGTGGATTCCTGGGGCCAACGTCCTGACTTTC. As protein: CASSGTGWIPGANVLTF.

The gene calls are TRBV24-1 and TRBJ2-1; D not certain. Per germline, CDR1 KGHDR and CDR2 SFDVKD. This CDR3 is 15 amino acids long. V lost 2 bases to trimming and J lost 7 bases, with 14 bases between them. CDR3: CATSDWAAGRNEQFF. The CDR3 DNA sequence: TGTGCCACCAGTGATTGGGCGGCAGGCCGGAATGAGCAGTTCTTC.

This clone was seen a handful of times. This chain links TRBV3-1 (or the pseudogene TRBV3-2) with TRBJ2-5, with D perhaps matching TRBD2 (7 bases). Germline V gene sequence: CDR1 LGHDT, CDR2 YNNKEL (reference sequence). Trimming left V 7 bases short and J 2 bases short, with 11 bases between. CDR3 size: 13 residues. CDR3 region: CASKQGGQETQYF. The CDR3 DNA reads as TGTGCCAGCAAACAGGGAGGGCAAGAGACCCAGTACTTC.

The gene calls are TRBV14 and TRBJ1-1; the D gene is possibly TRBD1 (6 bases). This CDR3 has 15 amino acids. The V end was cut by 1 base, the J end by 1 base, with 10 bases between. CDR1 is SGHDN, CDR2 FVKESK, per germline. In DNA form, the CDR3 reads TGTGCCAGCAGCCAAGTCCCAGGGGCGAACACTGAAGCTTTCTTT. This codes for CASSQVPGANTEAFF.

The chain employs TRBV7-8 and TRBJ1-1; D gene unclear. Germline CDR1 reads SGHVS; CDR2 reads FQNEAQ. The V gene lost 4 bases and the J gene lost 1 base, with 7 bases spanning the gap. This CDR3 has 13 residues. DNA of the CDR3: TGTGCCAGCAGCTCGACACAGAACACTGAAGCTTTCTTT. It is translated as CASSSTQNTEAFF.

The chain recombines TRBV9 with TRBJ1-5; a weak D match, TRBD1 (6 bases). This CDR3 spans 15 amino acids. V lost 0 bases and J lost 5, with 12 bases in between. The V gene's germline CDR1 is SGDLS and CDR2 YYNGEE. CDR3 nucleotide sequence: TGTGCCAGCAGCGTAGGAGACAGGCGTGATCAGCCCCAGCATTTT. It translates to CASSVGDRRDQPQHF.

This clone turned up a few times. The genes are TRBV4-1 and TRBJ2-3, with 10 bases lining up with TRBD2. Germline values: CDR1 MGHRA, CDR2 YSYEKL. CDR3 length equals 15 residues. V trimming: 3 bases; J trimming: 5 bases; junction bases outside the gene matches: 5. For the CDR3, the DNA is TGCGCCAGCAGCCAGGAACAGCGGGAGGGAGATACGCAGTATTTT. Amino acids: CASSQEQREGDTQYF.

This clone has more than one count but fewer than ten. The genes are TRBV7-9 and TRBJ2-7; D may be TRBD2 (6 bases). Trimming removed 5 bases from V and 2 bases from J, with 10 bases in between. Germline CDR1 is SEHNR and CDR2 is FQNEAQ (reference sequence). This CDR3 spans 13 amino acids. CDR3: CASSRGIAYEQYF. The CDR3 DNA reads as TGTGCCAGCAGCCGCGGGATCGCCTACGAGCAGTACTTC. Full variable domain (rest looked up from reference TRBV7-9 and TRBJ2-7): DTGVSQNPRHKITKRGQNVTFRCDPISEHNRLYWYRQTLGQGPEFLTYFQNEAQLEKSRLLSDRFSAERPKGSFSTLEIQRTEQGDSAMYLCASSRGIAYEQYFGPGTRLTVT.

V and J are TRBV3-1 (or the pseudogene TRBV3-2) and TRBJ2-7, with a tentative D call TRBD1 (6 bases). The CDR3 consists of 15 residues. Germline lookup yields CDR1 LGHDT and CDR2 YNNKEL (reference sequence). V lost 9 bases and J 0 bases, leaving 18 bases between the germline ends. The CDR3 DNA reads as TGTGCCAGTATCTTCTCAGACAGGTACTCCTACGAGCAGTACTTC. Translated: CASIFSDRYSYEQYF.

The chain combines TRBV4-2 with TRBJ1-1; TRBD1 might be the D (5 bases). Germline V lookup: CDR1 LGHNA, CDR2 YNFKEQ. V was pared by 0 bases and J by 7 bases, with 18 bases between. The CDR3 runs 16 residues. CDR3 protein: CASSQEGVWGLGEAFF. Here the CDR3 DNA reads TGTGCCAGCAGCCAAGAAGGAGTCTGGGGCCTTGGTGAAGCTTTCTTT.

As concerns this clone: The germline gene is not matched at one end of the junction; a read error may be the cause. The chain combines TRBV5-4 with TRBJ1-2, with 8 bases lining up with TRBD1. The CDR3 has 11 residues. Germline-derived CDR1 and CDR2 are SGHNT and YYREEE (reference sequence). CDR3 nucleotides: TGTGCCAGCAGCCTGGACAGGGAGCGGGCTTTC. Protein sequence: CASSLDRERAF.

This clone came up a few times. This chain uses TRBV6-5 with TRBJ1-2; D is possibly TRBD1 (5 bases). This CDR3 is built from 13 residues. Germline assignment: CDR1 MNHEY and CDR2 SVGAGI. The V gene lost 6 bases and the J gene lost 7 bases, with 15 bases spanning the gap. The CDR3, as DNA: TGTGCCAGCAGGGGCAGGGAGGTGGGTGGCTACACCTTC. Translating it yields CASRGREVGGYTF.